This TCR beta chain was observed in a study of blood T cell repertoires in COVID-19. Study context: Samples taken during acute and convalescent COVID-19 were collected in the United States, Italy and Spain.

Profiled with immunoSEQ multiplex PCR; TCRdb holds only in-frame clones, not every one. The repertoire holds some 410,000 clones, with around nine tenths as singletons. This study enrolled people aged about 18 to 90 from about 24 US geographic areas. Trimming took 5 bases from V and 3 from J; bases not matched to a gene: 6. Germline V gives CDR1 SGHRS, CDR2 YFSETQ. This CDR3 has 14 residues. Sequenced: PBMCs or T cells enriched from blood (not recorded which). This chain links TRBV5-1 with TRBJ2-3, with 7 bases matching TRBD2. This TCR was sampled from a woman aged 25-40 years with acute COVID-19. The CDR3, as DNA: TGCGCCAGCAGAACTAGCGCGGGGACAGATACGCAGTATTTT. Protein product: CASRTSAGTDTQYF.